The clone carrying this T cell receptor (beta chain) has only a few counts. Other nucleotide sequences in the sample specify the same CDR3. This CDR3 is 14 amino acids long. The germline V gene has CDR1 GTSNPN and CDR2 SVGIG (reference sequence). Trimming took 2 bases from V and 7 from J; bases not matched to a gene: 8. The data are from a study of blood T cell repertoires in COVID-19. TCRdb keeps only in-frame clones here, not all; method: immunoSEQ multiplex PCR. In the table there are hundreds of thousands of clones, roughly 85% of which are singletons. Everyone who took part was 18 to 89 years old, and they came from roughly 25 US areas.

What was sequenced was PBMCs or T cells enriched from blood (not recorded which). This chain uses TRBV30 with TRBJ1-1; 9 nucleotides agree with TRBD1. This receptor was obtained from a woman aged 45-60 years with acute COVID-19. The CDR3 is CAWSTPGQGSEAFF. For the CDR3, the DNA is TGTGCCTGGAGTACACCGGGACAGGGCAGTGAAGCTTTCTTT.